This record concerns one TCR beta chain sequence. This specimen comes from a study of breast tumors, draining lymph nodes, adjacent tissues. Germline CDR1 reads SNHLY; CDR2 reads FYNNEI. The CDR3 consists of 14 residues. Unmatched junction bases numbered 5, after V lost 6 bases and J lost 4 bases. TCRdb re-called the multiplex PCR reads with MiXCR, one entry per CDR3 protein. The sample lists 14,000 or so distinct CDR3 sequences, around 53% occurring once. This receptor was identified in a female donor with breast cancer. Some clones in this sample may be carry-over from other donors' samples. Input material: tumor-adjacent breast tissue. This chain links TRBV2 with TRBJ1-1; 10 nucleotides agree with TRBD1. The CDR3 nucleotides read TGTGCCAGCAGCAGGGGACAGGGGTTCACTGAAGCTTTCTTT. It encodes CASSRGQGFTEAFF.